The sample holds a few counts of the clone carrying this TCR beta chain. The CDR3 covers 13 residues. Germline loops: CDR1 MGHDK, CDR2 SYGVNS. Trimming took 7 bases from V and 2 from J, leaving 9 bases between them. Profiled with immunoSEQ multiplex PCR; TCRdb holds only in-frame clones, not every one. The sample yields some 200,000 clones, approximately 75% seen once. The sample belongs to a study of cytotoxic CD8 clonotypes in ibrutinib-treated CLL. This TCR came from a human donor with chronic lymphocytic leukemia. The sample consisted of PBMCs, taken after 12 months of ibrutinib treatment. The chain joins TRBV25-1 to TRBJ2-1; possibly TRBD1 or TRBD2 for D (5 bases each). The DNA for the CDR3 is TGTGCCAGCAACACGGGACCCTACAATGAGCAGTTCTTC. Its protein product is CASNTGPYNEQFF.